These 3 T cell receptor beta chains came from one sample sequenced in a study of shared clonotypes between healthy human individuals. Only CD45RO-negative cells positively selected for CCR7 counted as naive CD8 cells, so terminally differentiated effector memory CD45RA+ cells were excluded. The method was immunoSEQ multiplex PCR; TCRdb's version includes in-frame clones alone and lacks a portion of them. The table has approximately 840,000 clones, approximately 97% seen once. The sequencing input was naive CD8+ T cells sorted from blood. These receptors all come from a man aged 25 to 45 in good health.

This clone appeared a few times. The V gene is TRBV19, the J gene TRBJ2-7; 8 nucleotides align to TRBD1. Germline V gene data show CDR1 as LNHDA and CDR2 as SQIVND (reference sequence). Trimming took 5 bases from V and 6 from J; bases not matched to a gene: 12. The CDR3 sequence is 15 residues long. CDR3 sequence reads: CASSVYGQGSSEQYF. Written as DNA, the CDR3 is TGTGCCAGTAGTGTGTATGGACAGGGTAGTTCCGAGCAGTACTTC. The whole variable domain, filled in from reference TRBV19 and TRBJ2-7, reads DGGITQSPKYLFRKEGQNVTLSCEQNLNHDAMYWYRQDPGQGLRLIYYSQIVNDFQKGDIAEGYSVSREKKESFPLTVTSAQKNPTAFYLCASSVYGQGSSEQYFGPGTRLTVT.

This clone appeared a single time. V gene TRBV6-6 combines with J gene TRBJ2-3; TRBD1 aligns across 7 bases. J gave up 4 bases and V 0 bases, and 4 bases lay outside the gene matches. The CDR3 covers 15 residues. In germline, CDR1 is MNHNY, CDR2 SVGAGI (reference sequence). The CDR3 region is CASSYSRGQPDTQYF. The CDR3 nucleotides are TGTGCCAGCAGTTACTCGAGGGGGCAACCAGATACGCAGTATTTT.

The V gene is TRBV27, the J gene TRBJ2-1, with D possibly being TRBD1 (6 bases). The V gene lost 5 bases and the J gene lost 5 bases, with 13 bases spanning the gap. Germline lookup yields CDR1 MNHEY and CDR2 SMNVEV (reference sequence). The CDR3 is 14 amino acids. CDR3 loop: CASSITGPHNEQFF. Written as DNA, the CDR3 is TGTGCCAGCAGTATAACAGGGCCCCACAATGAGCAGTTCTTC.